This is a list of T cell receptor beta chains from one sample in a study of Graves' ophthalmopathy and Graves' hyperthyroidism. TCRdb itself ran the multiplex PCR reads through MiXCR, one entry per CDR3 protein. The profile shows about 220,000 distinct CDR3 sequences, 20% to 25% of them singletons. The source material was peripheral blood. These receptors were taken from a woman aged 45-59 years with Graves' ophthalmopathy. The CDR3 runs from the conserved cysteine through the conserved F or W. The D gene is left open where the match is weak. The listing skips clone size in some rows; elsewhere it reads once, few, many or a size class.

D gene: TRBD2; V gene: TRBV10-1; J gene: TRBJ2-7; clone size: many; CDR3 DNA: TGCGCCAGCAGTCAGAGACTAGCAGATGAGCAGTACTTC; CDR3 protein: CASSQRLADEQYF
D gene: NA; V gene: TRBV24-1; J gene: TRBJ2-6; clone size: many; CDR3 DNA: TGTGCCACCAGCAACTCTGGGGCCAACGTCCTGACTTTC; CDR3 protein: CATSNSGANVLTF
D gene: NA; V gene: TRBV11-2; J gene: TRBJ2-2; clone size: many; CDR3 DNA: TGTGCCAGCAGCCCCATCCCTCTTGCCGGGGAGCTGTTTTTT; CDR3 protein: CASSPIPLAGELFF
D gene: NA; V gene: TRBV10-2; J gene: TRBJ1-2; clone size: many; CDR3 DNA: TGCGCCAGCAGTGAGTCGAAGGCAGGCGGTTATGGCTACACCTTC; CDR3 protein: CASSESKAGGYGYTF
D gene: TRBD2; V gene: TRBV20-1; J gene: TRBJ2-5; clone size: NA; CDR3 DNA: TGCAGTGCTAGCGTACTAGCGCCTTCGGGGACCCAGTACTTC; CDR3 protein: CSASVLAPSGTQYF
D gene: NA; V gene: TRBV12-3/TRBV12-4; J gene: TRBJ1-2; clone size: NA; CDR3 DNA: TGTGCCAGCAGGCTTGGGACTCGGGGGCCATCTATGGCTATCACCTTC; CDR3 protein: CASRLGTRGPSMAITF
D gene: TRBD1; V gene: TRBV7-2; J gene: TRBJ2-5; clone size: many; CDR3 DNA: TGTGCCAGCAGCTACGGGACAGAGGAGACCCAGTACTTC; CDR3 protein: CASSYGTEETQYF
D gene: NA; V gene: TRBV19; J gene: TRBJ1-1; clone size: few; CDR3 DNA: TGTGCCAGTAGTCGCCAGCTGGGGGTTAACACTGAAGCTTTCTTT; CDR3 protein: CASSRQLGVNTEAFF
D gene: NA; V gene: TRBV28; J gene: TRBJ2-3; clone size: many; CDR3 DNA: TGTGCCAGCAGTTTTAGAGGACGTGGCACAGATACGCAGTATTTT; CDR3 protein: CASSFRGRGTDTQYF
D gene: TRBD1; V gene: TRBV28; J gene: TRBJ2-5; clone size: many; CDR3 DNA: TGTGCCAGCAGTCCCTCGACAGGGATGGAGACCCAGTACTTC; CDR3 protein: CASSPSTGMETQYF
D gene: NA; V gene: TRBV7-2; J gene: TRBJ1-4; clone size: NA; CDR3 DNA: TGTGCCAGCAGCTTAGGTTTTTGGAGTGAAAAACTGTTTTTT; CDR3 protein: CASSLGFWSEKLFF
D gene: NA; V gene: TRBV20-1; J gene: TRBJ2-5; clone size: many; CDR3 DNA: TGCAGTGCTAGTTCTAGGACACCCCGGGAGACCCAGTACTTC; CDR3 protein: CSASSRTPRETQYF
D gene: TRBD2; V gene: TRBV28; J gene: TRBJ2-7; clone size: many; CDR3 DNA: TGTGCCAGCAGACCAACTAGCGGGAATCGGTACGAGCAGTACTTC; CDR3 protein: CASRPTSGNRYEQYF
D gene: TRBD1; V gene: TRBV3-1; J gene: TRBJ1-1; clone size: NA; CDR3 DNA: TGTGCCAGCAGCCGGTCCGGGACAGGGGCTAACACTGAAGCTTTCTTT; CDR3 protein: CASSRSGTGANTEAFF
D gene: NA; V gene: TRBV2; J gene: TRBJ1-1; clone size: many; CDR3 DNA: TGTGCCAGCAGTGTAGTTCGGGGGTCTGAAGCTTTCTTT; CDR3 protein: CASSVVRGSEAFF
D gene: NA; V gene: TRBV15; J gene: TRBJ2-7; clone size: many; CDR3 DNA: TGTGCCACCAGCAGACGGCGACAGGCCTCCTACGAGCAGTACTTC; CDR3 protein: CATSRRRQASYEQYF
D gene: NA; V gene: TRBV19; J gene: TRBJ1-1; clone size: many; CDR3 DNA: TGTGCCAGTTCCCTTACAGGGAATCGGGCTTTCTTT; CDR3 protein: CASSLTGNRAFF
D gene: NA; V gene: TRBV30; J gene: TRBJ1-5; clone size: many; CDR3 DNA: TGTGCCTGGAGTCCCGGGGAAGATCAGCCCCAGCATTTT; CDR3 protein: CAWSPGEDQPQHF
D gene: NA; V gene: TRBV7-2; J gene: TRBJ2-5; clone size: many; CDR3 DNA: TGTGCCAGCAGCTCAGATCCGGGGTACCAAGAGACCCAGTACTTC; CDR3 protein: CASSSDPGYQETQYF
D gene: NA; V gene: TRBV15; J gene: TRBJ2-1; clone size: many; CDR3 DNA: TGTGCCACCAGCAGTCCCGGGGGAGACTACAATGAGCAGTTCTTC; CDR3 protein: CATSSPGGDYNEQFF
D gene: NA; V gene: TRBV4-1; J gene: TRBJ1-1; clone size: many; CDR3 DNA: TGCGCCAGCAGCCAAGTGCCCGGGGGGCTTATTGAAGCTTTCTTT; CDR3 protein: CASSQVPGGLIEAFF
D gene: NA; V gene: TRBV28; J gene: TRBJ2-7; clone size: many; CDR3 DNA: TGTGCCAGCAGTAGTCGAGGACGTGCCTACGAGCAGTACTTC; CDR3 protein: CASSSRGRAYEQYF
D gene: NA; V gene: TRBV6-1; J gene: TRBJ2-5; clone size: NA; CDR3 DNA: TGTGCCAGCAGCTCCACCGGAATTGGGGGGGAGACCCAGTACTTC; CDR3 protein: CASSSTGIGGETQYF
D gene: NA; V gene: TRBV12-3/TRBV12-4; J gene: TRBJ2-6; clone size: many; CDR3 DNA: TGTGCCAGCACCCTCTCGGGGCTTGGGGCCAACGTCCTGACTTTC; CDR3 protein: CASTLSGLGANVLTF
D gene: NA; V gene: TRBV24-1; J gene: TRBJ1-1; clone size: many; CDR3 DNA: TGTGCCACCAGTGATCCAAAAGGGGACGGTGGTAGAGCTTTCTTT; CDR3 protein: CATSDPKGDGGRAFF
D gene: NA; V gene: TRBV28; J gene: TRBJ1-2; clone size: NA; CDR3 DNA: TGTGCCAGTAGACAGAGGGCTAGCTATGGCTACACCTTC; CDR3 protein: CASRQRASYGYTF
D gene: TRBD1; V gene: TRBV29-1; J gene: TRBJ2-2; clone size: many; CDR3 DNA: TGCAGCGCCTCCGGGACAGGGGTATGGAACACCGGGGAGCTGTTTTTT; CDR3 protein: CSASGTGVWNTGELFF
D gene: NA; V gene: TRBV5-1; J gene: TRBJ1-2; clone size: many; CDR3 DNA: TGCGCCAGCAGCGTCCGGTCTATGGGAGGCTACACCTTC; CDR3 protein: CASSVRSMGGYTF
D gene: NA; V gene: TRBV12-3/TRBV12-4; J gene: TRBJ2-7; clone size: many; CDR3 DNA: TGTGCCAGCAGTCCAACTAGAACCGGCGAGCAGTACTTC; CDR3 protein: CASSPTRTGEQYF
D gene: TRBD1; V gene: TRBV6-1; J gene: TRBJ1-5; clone size: NA; CDR3 DNA: TGTGCCAGCAGTGAAGTGCTTCAGGGGGGTCGGAATCAGCCCCAGCATTTT; CDR3 protein: CASSEVLQGGRNQPQHF
D gene: TRBD1; V gene: TRBV11-2; J gene: TRBJ2-2; clone size: NA; CDR3 DNA: TGTGCCAGCAGCTCAACAGGGGGTCGGTCCGGGGAGCTGTTTTTT; CDR3 protein: CASSSTGGRSGELFF
D gene: NA; V gene: TRBV14; J gene: TRBJ2-7; clone size: many; CDR3 DNA: TGTGCCAGCAGCCGCTTAGGAGAGAGAGTCTACGAGCAGTACTTC; CDR3 protein: CASSRLGERVYEQYF
D gene: NA; V gene: TRBV7-8; J gene: TRBJ2-7; clone size: NA; CDR3 DNA: TGTGCCAGCACGGAAGGAGACATAAAAATGGGCGAGCAGTACTTC; CDR3 protein: CASTEGDIKMGEQYF
D gene: NA; V gene: TRBV30; J gene: TRBJ2-6; clone size: many; CDR3 DNA: TGTGCCTGGAATGCAGGGTCCGGGGCCAACGTCCTGACTTTC; CDR3 protein: CAWNAGSGANVLTF
D gene: NA; V gene: TRBV20-1; J gene: TRBJ1-1; clone size: NA; CDR3 DNA: TGCAGTGCTACAGGGAGGCAGAACACTGAAGCTTTCTTT; CDR3 protein: CSATGRQNTEAFF
D gene: NA; V gene: TRBV11-2; J gene: TRBJ2-7; clone size: many; CDR3 DNA: TGTGCCAGCAGCCCGGCGAGGGTCCACGAGCAGTACTTC; CDR3 protein: CASSPARVHEQYF
D gene: NA; V gene: TRBV11-2; J gene: TRBJ2-7; clone size: NA; CDR3 DNA: TGTGCCAGCAGCTTAGTAGCGCACTACGAGCAGTACTTC; CDR3 protein: CASSLVAHYEQYF
D gene: TRBD2; V gene: TRBV20-1; J gene: TRBJ2-7; clone size: NA; CDR3 DNA: TGCAGTGCTTCCTTGGGTAGCGGGAGTGTCTACTTC; CDR3 protein: CSASLGSGSVYF
D gene: NA; V gene: TRBV7-3; J gene: TRBJ1-2; clone size: many; CDR3 DNA: TGTGCCAGCAGCCCGGGAAGACAGGCCGACTATGGCTACACCTTC; CDR3 protein: CASSPGRQADYGYTF
D gene: TRBD1; V gene: TRBV3-1; J gene: TRBJ2-2; clone size: few; CDR3 DNA: TGTGCCAGCAGCCCAAATACAGGGGCCGGGGAGCTGTTTTTT; CDR3 protein: CASSPNTGAGELFF
D gene: NA; V gene: TRBV9; J gene: TRBJ2-7; clone size: many; CDR3 DNA: TGTGCCAGCAGCCAGGGACTCGCCGCCTACGAGCAGTACTTC; CDR3 protein: CASSQGLAAYEQYF
D gene: NA; V gene: TRBV11-1; J gene: TRBJ1-2; clone size: NA; CDR3 DNA: TGTGCCAGCAGCTTAGCGCGGGGCGCGGTTGGCTACACCTTC; CDR3 protein: CASSLARGAVGYTF
D gene: TRBD1; V gene: TRBV2; J gene: TRBJ1-5; clone size: many; CDR3 DNA: TGTGCCAGCAGGGCCACAGGGGGCGCTTATCAGCCCCAGCATTTT; CDR3 protein: CASRATGGAYQPQHF